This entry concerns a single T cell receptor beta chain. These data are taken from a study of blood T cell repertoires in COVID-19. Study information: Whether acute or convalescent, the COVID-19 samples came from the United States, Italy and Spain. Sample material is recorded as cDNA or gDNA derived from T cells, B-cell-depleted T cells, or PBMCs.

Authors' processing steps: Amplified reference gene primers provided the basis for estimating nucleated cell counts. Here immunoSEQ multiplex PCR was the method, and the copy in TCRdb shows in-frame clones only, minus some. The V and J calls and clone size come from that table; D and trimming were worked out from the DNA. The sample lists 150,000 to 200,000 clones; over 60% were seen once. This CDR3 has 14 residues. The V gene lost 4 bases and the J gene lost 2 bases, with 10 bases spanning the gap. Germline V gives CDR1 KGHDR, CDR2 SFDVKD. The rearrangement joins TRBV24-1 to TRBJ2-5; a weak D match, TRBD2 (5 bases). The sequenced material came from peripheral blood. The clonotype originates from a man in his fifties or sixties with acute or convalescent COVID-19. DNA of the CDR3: TGTGCCACCAGTGACCCGGACTTGCAAGAGACCCAGTACTTC. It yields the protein CATSDPDLQETQYF.